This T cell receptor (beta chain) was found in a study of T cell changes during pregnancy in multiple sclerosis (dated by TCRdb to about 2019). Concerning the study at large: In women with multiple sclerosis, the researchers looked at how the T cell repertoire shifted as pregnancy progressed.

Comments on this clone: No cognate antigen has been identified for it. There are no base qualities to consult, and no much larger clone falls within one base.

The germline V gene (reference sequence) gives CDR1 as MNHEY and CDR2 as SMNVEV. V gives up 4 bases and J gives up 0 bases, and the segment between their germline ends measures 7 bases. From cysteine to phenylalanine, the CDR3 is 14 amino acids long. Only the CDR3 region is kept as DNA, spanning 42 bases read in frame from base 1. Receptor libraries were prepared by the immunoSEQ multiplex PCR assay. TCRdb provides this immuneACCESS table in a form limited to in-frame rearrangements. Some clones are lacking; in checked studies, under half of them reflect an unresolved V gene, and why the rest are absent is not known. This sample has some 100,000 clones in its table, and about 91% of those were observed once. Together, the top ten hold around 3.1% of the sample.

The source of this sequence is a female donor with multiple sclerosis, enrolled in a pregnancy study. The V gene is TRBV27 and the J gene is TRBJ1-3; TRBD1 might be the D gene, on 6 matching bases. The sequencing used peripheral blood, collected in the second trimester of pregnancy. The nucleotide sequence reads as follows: TGTGCCAGCAGTTCGACAGGCTCTGGAAACACCATATATTTT. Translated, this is CASSSTGSGNTIYF.